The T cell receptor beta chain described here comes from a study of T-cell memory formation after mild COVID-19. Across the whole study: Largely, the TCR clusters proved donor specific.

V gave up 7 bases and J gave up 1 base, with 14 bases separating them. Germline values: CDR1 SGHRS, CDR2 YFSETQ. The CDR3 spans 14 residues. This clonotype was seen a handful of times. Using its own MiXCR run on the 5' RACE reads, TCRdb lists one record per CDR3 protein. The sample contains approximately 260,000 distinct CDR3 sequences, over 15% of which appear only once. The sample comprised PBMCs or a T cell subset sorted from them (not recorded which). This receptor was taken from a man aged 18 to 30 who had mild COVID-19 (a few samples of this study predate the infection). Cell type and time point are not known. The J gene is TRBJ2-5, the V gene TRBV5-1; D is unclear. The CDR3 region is CASSRAGRQETQYF. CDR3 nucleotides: TGCGCCAGCTCAAGGGCCGGACGCCAAGAGACCCAGTACTTC.